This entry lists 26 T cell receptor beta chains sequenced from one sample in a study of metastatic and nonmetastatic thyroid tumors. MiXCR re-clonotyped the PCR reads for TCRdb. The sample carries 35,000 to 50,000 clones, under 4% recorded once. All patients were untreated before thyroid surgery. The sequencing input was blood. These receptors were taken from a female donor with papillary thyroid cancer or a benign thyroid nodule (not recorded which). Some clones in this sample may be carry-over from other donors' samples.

The CDR3 here is CASSGMADRETQYF. The CDR3, as DNA: TGTGCCAGCAGTGGGATGGCGGATCGGGAGACCCAGTACTTC. This chain links TRBV6-2 or TRBV6-3 with TRBJ2-5; D remains ambiguous. Trimming removed 5 bases at V and 5 bases at J, with 15 bases between. The germline CDR1 and CDR2 sequences are MNHEY and SVGEGT. This CDR3 region has 14 residues.

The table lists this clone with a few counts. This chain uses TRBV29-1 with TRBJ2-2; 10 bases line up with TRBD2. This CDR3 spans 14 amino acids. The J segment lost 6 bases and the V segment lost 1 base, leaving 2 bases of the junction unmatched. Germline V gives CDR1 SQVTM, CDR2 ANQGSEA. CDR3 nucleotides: TGCAGCGTTGAAGTGGGGACTAGCGCCGGGGAGCTGTTTTTT. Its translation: CSVEVGTSAGELFF.

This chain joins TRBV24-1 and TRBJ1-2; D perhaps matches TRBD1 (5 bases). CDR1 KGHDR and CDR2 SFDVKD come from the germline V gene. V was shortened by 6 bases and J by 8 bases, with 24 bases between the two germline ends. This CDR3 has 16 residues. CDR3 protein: CATSPAGHRTYEGYTF. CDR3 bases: TGTGCCACCAGTCCCGCAGGGCACAGAACTTATGAGGGCTACACCTTC.

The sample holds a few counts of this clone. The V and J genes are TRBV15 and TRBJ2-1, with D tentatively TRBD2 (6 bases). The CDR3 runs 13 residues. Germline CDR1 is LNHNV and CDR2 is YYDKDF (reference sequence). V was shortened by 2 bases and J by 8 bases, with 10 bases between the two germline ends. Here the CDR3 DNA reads TGTGCCACCAGCAGATTGGACTATTATGAGCAGTTCTTC. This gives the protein CATSRLDYYEQFF.

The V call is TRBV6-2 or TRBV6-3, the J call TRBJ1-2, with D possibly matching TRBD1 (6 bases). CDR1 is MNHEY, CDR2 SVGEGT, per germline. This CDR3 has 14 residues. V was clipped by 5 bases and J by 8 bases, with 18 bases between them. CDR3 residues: CASSQGGEESGYTF. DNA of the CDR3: TGTGCCAGCAGTCAAGGGGGGGAGGAATCAGGCTACACCTTC.

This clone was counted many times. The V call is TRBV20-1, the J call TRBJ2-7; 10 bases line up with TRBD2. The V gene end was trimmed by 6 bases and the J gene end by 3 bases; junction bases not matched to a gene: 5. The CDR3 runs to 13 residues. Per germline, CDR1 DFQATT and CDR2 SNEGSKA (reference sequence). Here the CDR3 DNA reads TGCAGTGCCTCCGGGACTAGCGTCTACGAGCAGTACTTC. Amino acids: CSASGTSVYEQYF.

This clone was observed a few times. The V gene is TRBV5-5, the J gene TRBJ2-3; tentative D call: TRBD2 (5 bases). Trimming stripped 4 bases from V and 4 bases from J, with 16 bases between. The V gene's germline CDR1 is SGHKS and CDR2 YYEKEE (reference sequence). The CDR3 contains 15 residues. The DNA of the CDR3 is TGTGCCAGCAGCGTAGACTCGGAGAGGGCAGATACGCAGTATTTT. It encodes CASSVDSERADTQYF.

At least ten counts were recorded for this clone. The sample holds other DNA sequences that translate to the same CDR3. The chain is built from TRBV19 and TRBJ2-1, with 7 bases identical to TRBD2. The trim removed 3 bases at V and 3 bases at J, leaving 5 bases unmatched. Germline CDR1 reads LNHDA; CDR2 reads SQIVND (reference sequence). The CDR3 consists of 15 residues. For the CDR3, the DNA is TGTGCCAGTAGTATGTCGGGAGGAGGCTACAATGAGCAGTTCTTC. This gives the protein CASSMSGGGYNEQFF.

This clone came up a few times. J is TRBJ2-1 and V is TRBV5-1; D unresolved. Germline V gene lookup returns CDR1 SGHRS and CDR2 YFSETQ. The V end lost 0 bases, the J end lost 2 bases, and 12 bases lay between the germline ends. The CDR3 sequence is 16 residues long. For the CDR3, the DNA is TGCGCCAGCAGCTTGGACTTTCGCGCCCCCTACAATGAGCAGTTCTTC. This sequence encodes CASSLDFRAPYNEQFF.

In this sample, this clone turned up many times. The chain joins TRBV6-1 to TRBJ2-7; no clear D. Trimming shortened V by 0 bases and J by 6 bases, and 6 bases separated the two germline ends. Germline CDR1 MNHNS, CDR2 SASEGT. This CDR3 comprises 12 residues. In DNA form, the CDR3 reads TGTGCCAGCAGTGAAGCCACCCCCGAGCAGTACTTC. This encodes CASSEATPEQYF.

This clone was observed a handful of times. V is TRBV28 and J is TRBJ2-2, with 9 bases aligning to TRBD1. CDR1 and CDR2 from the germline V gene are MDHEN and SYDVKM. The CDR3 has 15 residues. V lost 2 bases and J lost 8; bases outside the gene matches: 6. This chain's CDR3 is CASSLHRDRVGELFF. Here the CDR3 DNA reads TGTGCCAGCAGTTTACACCGGGACAGGGTTGGGGAGCTGTTTTTT.

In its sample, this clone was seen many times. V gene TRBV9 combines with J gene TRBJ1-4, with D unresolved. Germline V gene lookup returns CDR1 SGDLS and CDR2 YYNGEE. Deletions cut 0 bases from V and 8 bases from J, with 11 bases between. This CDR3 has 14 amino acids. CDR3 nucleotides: TGTGCCAGCAGCGTAGAGGGCGGGAGGGAAAAACTGTTTTTT. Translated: CASSVEGGREKLFF.

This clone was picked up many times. The CDR3, as DNA: TGTGCCAGCAGCAAACGACTAGCGGGAGATACCGGGGAGCTGTTTTTT. Residues: CASSKRLAGDTGELFF. The gene calls are TRBV7-2 and TRBJ2-2, with 12 bases lining up with TRBD2. CDR1 is SGHTA and CDR2 is FQGNSA in the germline V gene. The V gene end was trimmed by 5 bases and the J gene end by 5 bases; junction bases not matched to a gene: 6. This CDR3 has 16 residues.

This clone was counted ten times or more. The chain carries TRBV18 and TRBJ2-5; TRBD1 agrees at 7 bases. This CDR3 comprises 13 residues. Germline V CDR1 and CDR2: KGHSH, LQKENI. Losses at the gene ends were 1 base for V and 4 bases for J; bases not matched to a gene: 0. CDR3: CASSPRQGETQYF. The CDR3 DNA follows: TGTGCCAGCTCACCACGACAGGGAGAGACCCAGTACTTC.

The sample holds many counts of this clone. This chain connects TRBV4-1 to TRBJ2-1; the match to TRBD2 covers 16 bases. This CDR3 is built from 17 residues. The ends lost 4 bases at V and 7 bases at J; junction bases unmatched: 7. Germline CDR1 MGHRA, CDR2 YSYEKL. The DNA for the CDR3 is TGCGCCAGCAGCCGTTCCGGGACTAGCGGGAGGGGGAATGAGCAGTTCTTC. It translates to CASSRSGTSGRGNEQFF.

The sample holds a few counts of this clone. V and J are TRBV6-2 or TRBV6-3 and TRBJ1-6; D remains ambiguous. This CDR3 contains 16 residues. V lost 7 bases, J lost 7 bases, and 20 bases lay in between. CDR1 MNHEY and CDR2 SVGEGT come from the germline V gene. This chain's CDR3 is CASTSLPGKSNSPLHF. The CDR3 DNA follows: TGTGCCAGCACCTCACTCCCCGGGAAGAGCAATTCACCCCTCCACTTT.

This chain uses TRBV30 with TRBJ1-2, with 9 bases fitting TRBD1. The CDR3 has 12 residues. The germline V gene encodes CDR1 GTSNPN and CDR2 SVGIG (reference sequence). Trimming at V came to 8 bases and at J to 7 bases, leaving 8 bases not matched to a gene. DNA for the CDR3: TGTGCCAGTAGTCGGACAGGGGTTGGCTACACCTTC. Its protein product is CASSRTGVGYTF.

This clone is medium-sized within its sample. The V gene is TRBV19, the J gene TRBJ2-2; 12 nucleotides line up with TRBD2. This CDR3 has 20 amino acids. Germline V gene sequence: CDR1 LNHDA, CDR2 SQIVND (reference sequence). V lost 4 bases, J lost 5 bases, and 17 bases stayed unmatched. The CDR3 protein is CASSRNTVTSGSVKTGELFF. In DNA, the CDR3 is TGTGCCAGTAGTAGAAACACCGTGACTAGCGGGAGTGTGAAAACCGGGGAGCTGTTTTTT.

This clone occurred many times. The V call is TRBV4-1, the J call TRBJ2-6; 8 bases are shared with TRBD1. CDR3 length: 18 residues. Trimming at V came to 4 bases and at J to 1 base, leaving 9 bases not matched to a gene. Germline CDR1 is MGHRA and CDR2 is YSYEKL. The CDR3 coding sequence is TGCGCCAGCAGCCTTTCGGACAGGGCCCTGTCTGGGGCCAACGTCCTGACTTTC. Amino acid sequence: CASSLSDRALSGANVLTF.

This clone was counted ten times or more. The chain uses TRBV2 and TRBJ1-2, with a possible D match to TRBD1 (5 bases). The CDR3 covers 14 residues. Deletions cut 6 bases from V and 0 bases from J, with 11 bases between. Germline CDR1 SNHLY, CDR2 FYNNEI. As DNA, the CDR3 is TGTGCCAGCAGACCCGGGACTGCTAACTATGGCTACACCTTC. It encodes CASRPGTANYGYTF.

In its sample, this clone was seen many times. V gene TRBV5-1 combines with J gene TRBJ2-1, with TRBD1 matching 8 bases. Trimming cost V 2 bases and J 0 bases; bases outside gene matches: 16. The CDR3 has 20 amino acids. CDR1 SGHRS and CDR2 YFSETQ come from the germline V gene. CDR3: CASSFTRQGIAPNSYNEQFF. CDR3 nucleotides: TGCGCCAGCAGCTTCACCCGACAGGGGATAGCCCCAAACTCCTACAATGAGCAGTTCTTC.

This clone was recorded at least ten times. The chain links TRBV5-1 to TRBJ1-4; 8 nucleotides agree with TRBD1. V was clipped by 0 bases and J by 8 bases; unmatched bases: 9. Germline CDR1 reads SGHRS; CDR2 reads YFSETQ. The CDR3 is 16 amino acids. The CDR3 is CASSLGIQGAGEKLFF. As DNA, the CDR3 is TGCGCCAGCAGCTTGGGTATCCAGGGGGCTGGAGAAAAACTGTTTTTT.

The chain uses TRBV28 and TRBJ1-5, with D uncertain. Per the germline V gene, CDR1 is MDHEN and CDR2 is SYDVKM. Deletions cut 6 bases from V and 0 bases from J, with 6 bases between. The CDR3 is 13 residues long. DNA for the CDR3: TGTGCCAGCAGGCGGAGTAGCAATCAGCCCCAGCATTTT. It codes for CASRRSSNQPQHF.

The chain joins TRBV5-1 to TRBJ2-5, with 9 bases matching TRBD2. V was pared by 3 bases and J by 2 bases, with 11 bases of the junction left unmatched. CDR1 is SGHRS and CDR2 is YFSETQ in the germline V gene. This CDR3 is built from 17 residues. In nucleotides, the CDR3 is TGCGCCAGCAGCTCAGGACTAAGCGGGAGGAGACAAGAGACCCAGTACTTC. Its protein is CASSSGLSGRRQETQYF.

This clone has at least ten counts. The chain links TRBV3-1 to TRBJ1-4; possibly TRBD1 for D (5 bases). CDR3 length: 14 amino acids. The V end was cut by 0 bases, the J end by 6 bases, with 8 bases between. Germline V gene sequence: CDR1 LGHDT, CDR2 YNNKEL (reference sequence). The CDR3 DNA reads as TGTGCCAGCAGCCAAGAGATAGGGGATGAAAAACTGTTTTTT. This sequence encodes CASSQEIGDEKLFF.

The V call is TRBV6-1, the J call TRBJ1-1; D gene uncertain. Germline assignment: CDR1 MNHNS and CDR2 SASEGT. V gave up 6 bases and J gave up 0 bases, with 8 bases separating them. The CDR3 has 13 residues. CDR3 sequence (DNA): TGTGCCAGCAGGCTGGGATTGAACACTGAAGCTTTCTTT. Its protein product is CASRLGLNTEAFF.